The 10 T cell receptor beta chains below were found in one sample sequenced in a study of T cell responses to AZD1222 COVID-19 vaccine. TCRdb's table, derived via immunoSEQ multiplex PCR, lists solely in-frame clones and lacks some. Of tens of thousands of clones detected, roughly 88% appear once; the ten largest clones hold about 15%. The starting material was peripheral blood, obtained on day 0 of AZD1222 vaccination. The receptors here all came from an adult in good health.

The chain recombines TRBV19 with TRBJ2-1; D is uncertain. CDR1 LNHDA and CDR2 SQIVND come from the germline V gene (reference sequence). The CDR3 is 14 amino acids. Trimming removed 1 base from V and 8 bases from J, with 12 bases in between. DNA of the CDR3: TGTGCCAGTAGTATAGGTGGTTCATGGGATGAGCAGTTCTTC. Amino acid sequence: CASSIGGSWDEQFF.

This chain links TRBV3-1 (or the pseudogene TRBV3-2) with TRBJ2-1, with 7 bases lining up with TRBD2. The V gene end was trimmed by 8 bases and the J gene end by 2 bases; junction bases not matched to a gene: 0. Germline V gives CDR1 LGHDT, CDR2 YNNKEL (reference sequence). The CDR3 runs to 12 residues. CDR3 amino acids: CASGRAYNEQFF. In nucleotides, the CDR3 is TGTGCCAGCGGGAGGGCCTACAATGAGCAGTTCTTC.

The chain is built from TRBV7-9 and TRBJ2-7; 13 positions agree with TRBD2. The CDR3 has 15 amino acids. Trimming took 6 bases from V and 5 from J; bases not matched to a gene: 7. Looked up from germline, CDR1 is SEHNR and CDR2 is FQNEAQ (reference sequence). In nucleotides, the CDR3 is TGTGCCAGCAGGGCCGGGACTAGCGGGATTCACGAGCAGTACTTC. It specifies CASRAGTSGIHEQYF. Complete variable domain (other parts from reference TRBV7-9 and TRBJ2-7): DTGVSQNPRHKITKRGQNVTFRCDPISEHNRLYWYRQTLGQGPEFLTYFQNEAQLEKSRLLSDRFSAERPKGSFSTLEIQRTEQGDSAMYLCASRAGTSGIHEQYFGPGTRLTVT.

V gene TRBV2 combines with J gene TRBJ2-1, with 11 positions matching TRBD1. CDR1 is SNHLY and CDR2 is FYNNEI in the germline V gene. The V segment lost 5 bases and the J segment 7 bases; nucleotides outside the gene matches: 4. The CDR3 extends over 14 amino acids. For the CDR3, the DNA is TGTGCCAGCAGTTCCGGGACAGGGGGGAATGAGCAGTTCTTC. It codes for CASSSGTGGNEQFF.

V is TRBV24-1 and J is TRBJ2-7, with D possibly matching TRBD1 (6 bases). The CDR3 runs to 13 residues. CDR1 is KGHDR, CDR2 SFDVKD, per germline. V lost 6 bases to trimming and J lost 10 bases, with 18 bases between them. CDR3 in amino acids: CATSKTGNVGQYF. For the CDR3, the DNA is TGTGCCACCAGTAAAACAGGGAATGTAGGTCAGTACTTC.

The V and J genes are TRBV6-5 and TRBJ1-2; 7 nucleotides align to TRBD1. The CDR3 consists of 13 residues. The junction had 4 bases not matched to a gene; V was cut back by 5 bases and J by 4 bases. From germline, CDR1 is MNHEY and CDR2 SVGAGI. For the CDR3, the DNA is TGTGCCAGCAGTCAGACAGGGCCCTATGGCTACACCTTC. Protein sequence: CASSQTGPYGYTF.

The V call is TRBV7-2, the J call TRBJ2-1; 7 nucleotides agree with TRBD2. The junction had 2 bases not matched to a gene; V was cut back by 1 base and J by 8 bases. Germline V gives CDR1 SGHTA, CDR2 FQGNSA. The CDR3 has 13 residues. For the CDR3, the DNA is TGTGCCAGCAGCTTAGGACGGGGGGATGAGCAGTTCTTC. This translates into CASSLGRGDEQFF.

In nucleotides, the CDR3 is TGTGCCAGCAGCTCTGACTCCGGGGAGCTGTTTTTT. This gives the protein CASSSDSGELFF. This chain connects TRBV11-3 to TRBJ2-2, with D uncertain. This CDR3 has 12 amino acids. The germline gives CDR1 SGHNT, CDR2 YENEEA. V lost 4 bases and J lost 6, with 6 bases in between.

This clone was detected only once. This chain uses TRBV11-3 with TRBJ1-1; the match to TRBD1 covers 9 bases. CDR1 is SGHNT and CDR2 is YENEEA in the germline V gene. CDR3 length: 16 residues. With 4 bases clipped from V and 4 bases from J, the junction kept 10 bases outside the gene matches. CDR3 DNA sequence: TGTGCCAGCAGCTACACATCCGGGACAGGGAGCACTGAAGCTTTCTTT. This codes for CASSYTSGTGSTEAFF.

The CDR3 region has the DNA TGTGCCAGCAGCCTACAGGGGTATCAGCCCCAGCATTTT. Its protein is CASSLQGYQPQHF. This chain links TRBV3-1 (or the pseudogene TRBV3-2) with TRBJ1-5, with 7 bases that match TRBD1. Germline values: CDR1 LGHDT, CDR2 YNNKEL (reference sequence). Trimming took 4 bases from V and 5 from J; bases not matched to a gene: 2. The CDR3 contains 13 residues.